What follows is one T cell receptor beta chain and its context. As yet, its antigen is unknown. This sample stems from a study of human T cells and chemical hapten exposure. Overall study context: The study lasted approximately 26 weeks, and patients were dosed weekly with diphenylcyclopropenone on the scalp throughout. Study findings and constraints: The study found that DPC sensitization did not change TCRs above 1 in 1000 frequency. Significantly greater numbers of large CDR3 similarity clusters came from expanded TCRs than from controls.

Within the library, unique molecular identifiers were attached to each individual cDNA molecule. One entry per CDR3 protein, called by TCRdb with MiXCR from the RACE reads. Here the sample spans around 260,000 distinct CDR3 sequences, about 9.4% being singletons. The time point was: pre-sensitization, week 0. Treatment of the sample: therapeutic diphenylcyclopropenone sensitization with weekly scalp DPC. This CDR3 spans 18 amino acids. The germline gives CDR1 SGHTA, CDR2 FQGNSA. V was trimmed by 1 base and J by 5 bases, leaving 20 bases between them. The material sequenced was whole blood, taken in connection with sensitization to the hapten diphenylcyclopropenone (DPC). The chain combines TRBV7-2 with TRBJ2-2, with D maybe TRBD1 (5 bases). The TCR originated in a woman aged 35 to 49 with alopecia areata. Some clones in this sample may be carry-over from other donors' samples. The CDR3 is CASSLGGRSWTQTGELFF. DNA of the CDR3: TGTGCCAGCAGCTTAGGTGGCAGGTCCTGGACACAGACCGGGGAGCTGTTTTTT. Supplemented by reference TRBV7-2 and TRBJ2-2, the full variable domain reads GAGVSQSPSNKVTEKGKDVELRCDPISGHTALYWYRQSLGQGLEFLIYFQGNSAPDKSGLPSDRFSAERTGGSVSTLTIQRTQQEDSAVYLCASSLGGRSWTQTGELFFGEGSRLTVL.